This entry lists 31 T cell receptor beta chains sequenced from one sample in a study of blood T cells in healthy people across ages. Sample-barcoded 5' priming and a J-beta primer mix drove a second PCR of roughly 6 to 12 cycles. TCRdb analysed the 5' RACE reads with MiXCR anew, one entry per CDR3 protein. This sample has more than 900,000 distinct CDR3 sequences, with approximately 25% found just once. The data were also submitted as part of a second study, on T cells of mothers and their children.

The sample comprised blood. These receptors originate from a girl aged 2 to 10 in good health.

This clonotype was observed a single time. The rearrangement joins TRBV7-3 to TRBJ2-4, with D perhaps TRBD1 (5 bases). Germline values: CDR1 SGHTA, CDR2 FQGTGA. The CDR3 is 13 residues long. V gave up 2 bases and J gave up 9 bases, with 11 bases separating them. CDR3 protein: CASSLFQGAIQYF. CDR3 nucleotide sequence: TGTGCCAGCAGCTTATTTCAAGGGGCCATTCAGTACTTC.

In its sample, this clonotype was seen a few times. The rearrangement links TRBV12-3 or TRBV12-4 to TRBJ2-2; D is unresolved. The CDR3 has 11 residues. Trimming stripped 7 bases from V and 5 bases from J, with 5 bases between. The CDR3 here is CASTITGELFF. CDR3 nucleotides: TGTGCCAGCACCATTACCGGGGAGCTGTTTTTT.

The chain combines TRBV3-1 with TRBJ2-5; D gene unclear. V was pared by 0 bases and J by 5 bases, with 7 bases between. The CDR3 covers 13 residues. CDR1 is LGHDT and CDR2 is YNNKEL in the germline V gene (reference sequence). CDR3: CASSQDRHETQYF. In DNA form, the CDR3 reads TGTGCCAGCAGCCAAGACCGACACGAGACCCAGTACTTC.

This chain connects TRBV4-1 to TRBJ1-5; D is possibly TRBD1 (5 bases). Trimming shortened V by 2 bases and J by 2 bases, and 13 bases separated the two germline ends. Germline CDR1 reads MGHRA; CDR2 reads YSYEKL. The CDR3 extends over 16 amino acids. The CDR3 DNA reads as TGCGCCAGCAGCCAAACTCCAGGGTGGGGCAATCAGCCCCAGCATTTT. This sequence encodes CASSQTPGWGNQPQHF.

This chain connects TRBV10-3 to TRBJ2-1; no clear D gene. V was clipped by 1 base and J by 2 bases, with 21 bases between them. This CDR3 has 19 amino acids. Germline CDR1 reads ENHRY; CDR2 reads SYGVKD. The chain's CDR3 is CAISELGVAVTITYNEQFF. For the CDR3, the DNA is TGTGCCATCAGTGAGTTAGGCGTGGCAGTTACTATTACCTACAATGAGCAGTTCTTC.

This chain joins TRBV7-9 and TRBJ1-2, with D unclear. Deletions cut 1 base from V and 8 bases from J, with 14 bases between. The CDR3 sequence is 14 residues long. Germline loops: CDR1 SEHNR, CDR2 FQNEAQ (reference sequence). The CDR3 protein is CASSLETILMGYTF. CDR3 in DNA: TGTGCCAGCAGCTTAGAGACAATCCTCATGGGCTACACCTTC.

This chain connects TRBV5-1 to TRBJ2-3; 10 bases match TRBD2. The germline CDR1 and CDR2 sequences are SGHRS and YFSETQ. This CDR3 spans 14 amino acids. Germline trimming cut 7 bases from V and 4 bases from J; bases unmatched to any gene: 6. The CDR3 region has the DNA TGCGCCAGCGCGACTAGCGGGTTCGCAGATACGCAGTATTTT. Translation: CASATSGFADTQYF.

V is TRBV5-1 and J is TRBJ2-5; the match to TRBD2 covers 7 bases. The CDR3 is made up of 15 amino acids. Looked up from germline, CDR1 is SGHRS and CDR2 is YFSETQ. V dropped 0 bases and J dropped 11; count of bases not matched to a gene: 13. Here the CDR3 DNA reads TGCGCCAGCAGCTTGGAAGGGGCCAACGGACTAGGGCAGTACTTC. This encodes CASSLEGANGLGQYF.

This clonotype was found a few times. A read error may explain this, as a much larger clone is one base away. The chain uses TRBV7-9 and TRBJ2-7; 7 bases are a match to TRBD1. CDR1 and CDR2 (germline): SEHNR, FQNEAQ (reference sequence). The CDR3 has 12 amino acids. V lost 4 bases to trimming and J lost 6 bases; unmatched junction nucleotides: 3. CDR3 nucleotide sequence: TGTGCCAGCAGCTCGACAGGGTTCGAGCAGTACTTC. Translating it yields CASSSTGFEQYF.

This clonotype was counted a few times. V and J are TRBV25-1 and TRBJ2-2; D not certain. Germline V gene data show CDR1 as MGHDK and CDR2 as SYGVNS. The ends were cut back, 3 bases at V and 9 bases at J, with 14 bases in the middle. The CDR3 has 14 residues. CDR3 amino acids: CASSDLQGARELFF. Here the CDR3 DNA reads TGTGCCAGCAGTGATCTCCAAGGAGCGAGGGAGCTGTTTTTT.

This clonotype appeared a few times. CDR3 in amino acids: CASSWVDSRVYEQYF. CDR3 DNA: TGTGCCAGCAGTTGGGTAGATTCTAGGGTCTACGAGCAGTACTTC. V is TRBV28 and J is TRBJ2-7; D gene unclear. The CDR3 sequence is 15 residues long. Looked up from germline, CDR1 is MDHEN and CDR2 is SYDVKM. V was cut by 4 bases and J by 3 bases, with 16 bases left in between.

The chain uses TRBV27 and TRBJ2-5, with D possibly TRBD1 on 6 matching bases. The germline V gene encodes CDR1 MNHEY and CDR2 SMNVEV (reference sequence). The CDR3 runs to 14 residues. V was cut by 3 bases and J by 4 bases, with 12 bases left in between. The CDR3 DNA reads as TGTGCCAGCAGTTTGAAGGAAGGGGGAGAGACCCAGTACTTC. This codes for CASSLKEGGETQYF.

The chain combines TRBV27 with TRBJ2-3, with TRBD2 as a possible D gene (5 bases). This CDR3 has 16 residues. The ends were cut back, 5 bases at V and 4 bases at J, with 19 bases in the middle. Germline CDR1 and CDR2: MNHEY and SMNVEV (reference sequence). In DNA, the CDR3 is TGTGCCAGCAGTCCTTATTGGGGAAAGGGAGCAGATACGCAGTATTTT. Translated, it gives CASSPYWGKGADTQYF.

CDR3 loop: CASSFSAVGPLTDTQYF. The DNA of the CDR3 is TGTGCCAGCAGCTTCAGCGCGGTGGGTCCTCTGACAGATACGCAGTATTTT. This chain uses TRBV11-2 with TRBJ2-3; no reliable D call. The V gene lost 3 bases and the J gene lost 3 bases, with 19 bases spanning the gap. CDR1 and CDR2 from the germline V gene are SGHAT and FQNNGV. The CDR3 loop spans 17 amino acids. Using reference TRBV11-2 and TRBJ2-3 for the parts outside the CDR3, the full variable domain is EAGVAQSPRYKIIEKRQSVAFWCNPISGHATLYWYQQILGQGPKLLIQFQNNGVVDDSQLPKDRFSAERLKGVDSTLKIQPAKLEDSAVYLCASSFSAVGPLTDTQYFGPGTRLTVL.

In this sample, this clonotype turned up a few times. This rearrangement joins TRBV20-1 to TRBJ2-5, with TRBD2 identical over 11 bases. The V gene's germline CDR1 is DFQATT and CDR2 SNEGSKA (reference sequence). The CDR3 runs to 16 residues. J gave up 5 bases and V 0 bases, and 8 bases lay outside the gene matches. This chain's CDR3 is CSARDRTSGSWETQYF. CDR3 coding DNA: TGCAGTGCTAGAGATCGCACTAGCGGGAGTTGGGAGACCCAGTACTTC.

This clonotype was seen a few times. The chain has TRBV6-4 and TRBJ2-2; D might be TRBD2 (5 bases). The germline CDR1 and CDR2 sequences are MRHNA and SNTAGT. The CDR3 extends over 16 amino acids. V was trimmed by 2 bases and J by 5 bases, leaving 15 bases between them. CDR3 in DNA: TGTGCCAGCAGTGACCTCTTTCGGGGTCCGACCGGGGAGCTGTTTTTT. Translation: CASSDLFRGPTGELFF.

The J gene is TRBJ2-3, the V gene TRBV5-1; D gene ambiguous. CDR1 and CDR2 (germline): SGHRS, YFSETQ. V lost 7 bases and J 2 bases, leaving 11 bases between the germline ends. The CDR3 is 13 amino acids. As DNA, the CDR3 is TGCGCCAGCGCGACGGATGCCACAGATACGCAGTATTTT. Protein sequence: CASATDATDTQYF.

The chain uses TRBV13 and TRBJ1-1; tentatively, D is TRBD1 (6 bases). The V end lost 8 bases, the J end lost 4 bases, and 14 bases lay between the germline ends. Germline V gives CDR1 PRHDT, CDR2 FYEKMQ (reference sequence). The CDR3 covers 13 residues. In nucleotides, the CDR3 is TGTGCCAGCTCCCAGGGGTTTATCACTGAAGCTTTCTTT. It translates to CASSQGFITEAFF.

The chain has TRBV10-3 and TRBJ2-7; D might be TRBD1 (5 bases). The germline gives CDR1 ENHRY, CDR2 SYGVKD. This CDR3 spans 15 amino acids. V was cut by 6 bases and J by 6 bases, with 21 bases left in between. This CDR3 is CAIRELDSALAEQYF. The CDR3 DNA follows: TGTGCCATCAGAGAACTTGACAGCGCGTTAGCCGAGCAGTACTTC.

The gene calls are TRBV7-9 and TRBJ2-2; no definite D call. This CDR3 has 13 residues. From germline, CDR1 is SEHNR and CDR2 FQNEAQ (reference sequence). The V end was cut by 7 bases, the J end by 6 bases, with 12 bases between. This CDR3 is CASTIRIAGELFF. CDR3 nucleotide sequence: TGTGCCAGCACCATCCGGATCGCCGGGGAGCTGTTTTTT.

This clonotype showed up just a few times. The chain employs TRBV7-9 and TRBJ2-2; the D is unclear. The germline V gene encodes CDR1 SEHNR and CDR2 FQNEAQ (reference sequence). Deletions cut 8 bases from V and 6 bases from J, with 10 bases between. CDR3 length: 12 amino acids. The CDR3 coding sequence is TGTGCCAGCCTCCGTTTTGCCGGGGAGCTGTTTTTT. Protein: CASLRFAGELFF.

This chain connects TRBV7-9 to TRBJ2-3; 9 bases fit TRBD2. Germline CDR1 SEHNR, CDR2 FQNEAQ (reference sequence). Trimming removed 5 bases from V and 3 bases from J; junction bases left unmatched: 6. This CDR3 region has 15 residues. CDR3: CASSVASGDTDTQYF. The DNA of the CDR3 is TGTGCCAGCAGCGTCGCTAGCGGGGATACAGATACGCAGTATTTT.

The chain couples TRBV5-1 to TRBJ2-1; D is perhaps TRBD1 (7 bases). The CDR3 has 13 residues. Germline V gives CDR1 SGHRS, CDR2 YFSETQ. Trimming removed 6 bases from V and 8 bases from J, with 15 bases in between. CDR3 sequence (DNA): TGCGCCAGCACCCCGGACAGGAGGGATGAGCAGTTCTTC. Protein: CASTPDRRDEQFF.

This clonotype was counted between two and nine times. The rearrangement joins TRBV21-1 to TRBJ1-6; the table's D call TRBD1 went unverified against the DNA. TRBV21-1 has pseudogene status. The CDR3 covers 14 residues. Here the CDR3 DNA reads TGTGACAGCAGCAAAGGCAGGGGTGGTTCACCCCTCCACTTT. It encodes CDSSKGRGGSPLHF.

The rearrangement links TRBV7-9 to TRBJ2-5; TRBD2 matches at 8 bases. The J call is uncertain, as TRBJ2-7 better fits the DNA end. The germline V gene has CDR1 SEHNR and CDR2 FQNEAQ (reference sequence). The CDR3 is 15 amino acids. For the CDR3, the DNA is TGTGCCAGCAGCTCAATAGCGGGGCGCTCCTACGAGCAGTACTTC. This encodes CASSSIAGRSYEQYF.

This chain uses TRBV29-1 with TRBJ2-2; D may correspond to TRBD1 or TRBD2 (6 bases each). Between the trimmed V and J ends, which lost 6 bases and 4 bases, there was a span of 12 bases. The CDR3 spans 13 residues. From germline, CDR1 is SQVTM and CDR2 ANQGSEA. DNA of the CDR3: TGCAGCGTCGGTGGGGGGCTCACCGGGGAGCTGTTTTTT. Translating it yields CSVGGGLTGELFF.

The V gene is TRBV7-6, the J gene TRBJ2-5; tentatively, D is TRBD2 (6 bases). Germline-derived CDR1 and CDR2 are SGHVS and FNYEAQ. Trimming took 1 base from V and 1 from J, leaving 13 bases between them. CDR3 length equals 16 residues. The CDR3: CASSLVPGVPQETQYF. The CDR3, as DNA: TGTGCCAGCAGCTTAGTGCCGGGAGTGCCCCAAGAGACCCAGTACTTC.

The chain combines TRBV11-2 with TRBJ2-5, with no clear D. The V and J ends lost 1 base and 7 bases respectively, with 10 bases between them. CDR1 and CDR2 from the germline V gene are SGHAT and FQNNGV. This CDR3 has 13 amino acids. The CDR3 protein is CASSLVGRGTQYF. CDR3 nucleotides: TGTGCCAGCAGCTTAGTGGGCCGAGGGACCCAGTACTTC.

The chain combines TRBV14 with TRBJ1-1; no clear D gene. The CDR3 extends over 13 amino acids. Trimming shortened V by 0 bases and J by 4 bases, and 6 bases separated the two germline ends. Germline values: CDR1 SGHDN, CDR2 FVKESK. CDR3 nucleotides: TGTGCCAGCAGCCAAGAGGTCATCACTGAAGCTTTCTTT. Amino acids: CASSQEVITEAFF.

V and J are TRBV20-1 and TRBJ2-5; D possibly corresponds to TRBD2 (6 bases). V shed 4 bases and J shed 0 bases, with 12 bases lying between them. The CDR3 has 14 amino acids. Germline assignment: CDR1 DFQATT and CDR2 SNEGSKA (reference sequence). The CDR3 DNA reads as TGCAGTGCTATCGGGGGAAGGTACCAAGAGACCCAGTACTTC. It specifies CSAIGGRYQETQYF.

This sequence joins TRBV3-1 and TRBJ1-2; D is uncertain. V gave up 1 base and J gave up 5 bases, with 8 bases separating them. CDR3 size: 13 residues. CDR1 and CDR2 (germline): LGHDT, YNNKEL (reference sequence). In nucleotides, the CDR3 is TGTGCCAGCAGCCAAGGACTGCTATATGGCTACACCTTC. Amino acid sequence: CASSQGLLYGYTF.